This T cell receptor beta chain originates from a study of OX40 agonist ivuxolimab in advanced cancers. Measured with immunoSEQ multiplex PCR; TCRdb has only the in-frame clones, and not every one. The sample includes 85,000 to 100,000 clones, about 90% seen only once; the top ten take approximately 4%. CDR1 is MDHEN and CDR2 is SYDVKM in the germline V gene. V gave up 4 bases and J gave up 1 base, with 11 bases separating them. The CDR3 totals 15 residues. On this clone: Its specificity is unknown.

Overall study results and limits: The mean number of expanded clones was higher in CD8+ T cells than in CD4+. Also present in some nonresponders was a low level of normalized T-cell clonal expansion. Clonal expansion among partial responders at 0.1-3.0 mg/kg ranked near the lowest.

Samples of blood were obtained at baseline, on cycle 4 day 1, and on cycle 7 day 1. The sample in question was CD4+ or CD8+ T cells sorted from blood, obtained in a trial of the OX40 agonist ivuxolimab. The TCR sequence derives from an adult with an advanced solid tumor such as melanoma, head and neck, liver or kidney cancer. J is TRBJ2-1 and V is TRBV28, with D tentatively TRBD2 (6 bases). The CDR3: CASSYAGRSYNEQFF. For the CDR3, the DNA is TGTGCCAGCAGTTACGCAGGGAGGTCCTACAATGAGCAGTTCTTC.